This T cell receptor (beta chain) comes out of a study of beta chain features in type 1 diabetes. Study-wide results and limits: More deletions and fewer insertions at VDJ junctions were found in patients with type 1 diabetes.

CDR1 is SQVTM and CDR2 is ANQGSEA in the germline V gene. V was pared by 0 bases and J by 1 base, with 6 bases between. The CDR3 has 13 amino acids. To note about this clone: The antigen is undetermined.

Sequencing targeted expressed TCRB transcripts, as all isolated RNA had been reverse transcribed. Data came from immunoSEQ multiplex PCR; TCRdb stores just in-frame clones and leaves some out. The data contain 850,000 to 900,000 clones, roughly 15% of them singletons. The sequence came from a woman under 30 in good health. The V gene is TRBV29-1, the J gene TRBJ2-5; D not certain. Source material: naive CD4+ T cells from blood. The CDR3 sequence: CSVEERIQETQYF. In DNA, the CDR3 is TGCAGCGTTGAAGAAAGGATCCAAGAGACCCAGTACTTC.